A single sample gave rise to the 18 T cell receptor beta chains below, sequenced in a study of identical twins. TCRdb re-called the 5' RACE reads through MiXCR, storing one row per CDR3 protein. The sample records about 660,000 distinct CDR3 sequences, over 8.5% being singletons. This same sample was also part of a study on yellow fever vaccine responses in identical twins.

The sequenced sample consisted of PBMCs. These receptors came from a woman aged 18-29 years in good health.

This clonotype was detected only a few times. J is TRBJ2-3 and V is TRBV19; 9 bases match TRBD2. The CDR3 totals 15 residues. The V gene's germline CDR1 is LNHDA and CDR2 SQIVND (reference sequence). The junction had 9 bases not matched to a gene; V was cut back by 10 bases and J by 1 base. The CDR3 region is CATYGPSGGTDTQYF. The CDR3 DNA is TGTGCCACCTACGGACCTAGCGGGGGCACAGATACGCAGTATTTT.

This clonotype was seen more than once but under ten times. This chain connects TRBV27 to TRBJ2-2; TRBD2 agrees at 7 bases. The CDR3 contains 17 residues. The V and J ends lost 5 bases and 3 bases, in that order; junction bases with no gene match: 12. Germline CDR1 reads MNHEY; CDR2 reads SMNVEV (reference sequence). CDR3: CASSPLGSGQDTGELFF. The CDR3 DNA is TGTGCCAGCAGTCCCCTCGGTAGCGGGCAGGACACCGGGGAGCTGTTTTTT.

This clonotype was observed a few times. This chain links TRBV11-1 with TRBJ1-1; D perhaps matches TRBD1 (6 bases). Germline V gene sequence: CDR1 SGHAT, CDR2 FQDESV (reference sequence). The germline V and J ends were trimmed by 5 bases and 5 bases, with 18 bases remaining between them. The CDR3 is 15 amino acids. This CDR3 is CASSLRGGRDTEAFF. DNA for the CDR3: TGTGCCAGCAGCCTGCGCGGGGGGCGGGATACTGAAGCTTTCTTT.

The V and J genes are TRBV4-1 and TRBJ2-1, with D possibly TRBD2 on 5 matching bases. Trimming cost V 4 bases and J 15 bases, with 19 bases left between them. The CDR3 length is 13 residues. The germline V gene encodes CDR1 MGHRA and CDR2 YSYEKL. The CDR3 coding sequence is TGCGCCAGCAGCCCTACCTCCGGGAATATTCCGTTCTTC. This codes for CASSPTSGNIPFF.

This clonotype was counted at least ten times. This sequence joins TRBV4-3 and TRBJ2-7; TRBD2 aligns across 7 bases. The germline gives CDR1 LGHNA, CDR2 YSLEER. Germline trimming cut 0 bases from V and 3 bases from J; bases unmatched to any gene: 5. The CDR3 is 15 residues long. The CDR3 loop reads CASSQDPSGHYEQYF. Written as DNA, the CDR3 is TGCGCCAGCAGCCAAGATCCTAGCGGCCACTACGAGCAGTACTTC.

This clonotype appeared many times. CDR3 in amino acids: CASSFKGYGYTF. CDR3 nucleotides: TGTGCCAGCAGCTTCAAGGGCTATGGCTACACCTTC. V is TRBV7-9 and J is TRBJ1-2; D unresolved. This CDR3 is built from 12 residues. Germline V gene sequence: CDR1 SEHNR, CDR2 FQNEAQ (reference sequence). Trimming took off 3 bases at V and 4 bases at J, with 6 bases between the two ends.

At least ten counts were recorded for this clonotype. The CDR3 DNA is TGCAGCGTTGAATATGTGTTTCCGGACAGTTCCTACGAGCAGTACTTC. Protein product: CSVEYVFPDSSYEQYF. The genes are TRBV29-1 and TRBJ2-7, with D perhaps TRBD1 (6 bases). This CDR3 contains 16 residues. V was clipped by 2 bases and J by 1 base, with 18 bases between them. CDR1 and CDR2 from the germline V gene are SQVTM and ANQGSEA.

The rearrangement joins TRBV20-1 to TRBJ2-1; 12 nucleotides line up with TRBD1. V gave up 3 bases and J gave up 7 bases; unmatched junction bases: 4. The CDR3 consists of 14 residues. Germline V gene data show CDR1 as DFQATT and CDR2 as SNEGSKA (reference sequence). The chain's CDR3 is CSASTGQGANEQFF. The DNA for the CDR3 is TGCAGTGCTAGTACGGGACAGGGGGCGAATGAGCAGTTCTTC.

This clonotype was seen many times. The chain employs TRBV6-5 and TRBJ1-2, with 9 bases aligning to TRBD1. Germline values: CDR1 MNHEY, CDR2 SVGAGI. This CDR3 contains 15 residues. V lost 0 bases to trimming and J lost 4 bases; unmatched junction nucleotides: 3. CDR3 nucleotide sequence: TGTGCCAGCAGTTACTCTGAGACAGGGGGCTATGGCTACACCTTC. It is translated as CASSYSETGGYGYTF.

CDR3 sequence reads: CASSSGQGLAFF. CDR3 DNA: TGTGCCAGCAGCTCAGGACAGGGACTAGCTTTCTTT. The chain combines TRBV7-3 with TRBJ1-1; 8 bases are shared with TRBD1. This CDR3 is built from 12 residues. V lost 4 bases to trimming and J lost 10 bases; unmatched junction nucleotides: 5. Germline CDR1 is SGHTA and CDR2 is FQGTGA. Full variable domain (missing parts from reference TRBV7-3 and TRBJ1-1): GAGVSQTPSNKVTEKGKYVELRCDPISGHTALYWYRQSLGQGPEFLIYFQGTGAADDSGLPNDRFFAVRPEGSVSTLKIQRTERGDSAVYLCASSSGQGLAFFGQGTRLTVV.

The V and J genes are TRBV7-2 and TRBJ2-7; TRBD1 agrees at 10 bases. The trim removed 1 base at V and 3 bases at J, leaving 6 bases unmatched. The CDR3 consists of 16 residues. CDR1 and CDR2 from the germline V gene are SGHTA and FQGNSA. Here the CDR3 reads CASSLVGTGVFYEQYF. In DNA form, the CDR3 reads TGTGCCAGCAGCTTAGTAGGGACAGGGGTCTTCTACGAGCAGTACTTC.

This chain links TRBV2 with TRBJ2-3; TRBD2 aligns across 14 bases. J gave up 5 bases and V 7 bases, and 5 bases lay outside the gene matches. Germline V lookup: CDR1 SNHLY, CDR2 FYNNEI. The CDR3 sequence is 15 residues long. The CDR3 loop is CASIGLAGGVDTQYF. For the CDR3, the DNA is TGTGCCAGCATCGGACTAGCGGGGGGAGTAGATACGCAGTATTTT.

The V call is TRBV28, the J call TRBJ2-1; 9 bases are shared with TRBD2. Germline CDR1 reads MDHEN; CDR2 reads SYDVKM. The CDR3 is made up of 14 amino acids. The trim removed 3 bases at V and 7 bases at J, leaving 4 bases unmatched. The DNA for the CDR3 is TGTGCCAGCAGTTTTGGCGGGAGGGCAAATGAGCAGTTCTTC. Protein product: CASSFGGRANEQFF.

This clonotype was seen repeatedly, ten times or more. V usage is TRBV12-3 or TRBV12-4 and J usage is TRBJ1-5, with 7 bases matching TRBD1. This CDR3 is built from 13 residues. Trimming cost V 4 bases and J 7 bases; bases outside gene matches: 4. CDR3 DNA sequence: TGTGCCAGCAGTTCCACAGGGGAGCAGCCCCAGCATTTT. This gives the protein CASSSTGEQPQHF.

The chain links TRBV27 to TRBJ2-7; no definite D call. The CDR3 consists of 13 residues. Trimming left V 3 bases short and J 9 bases short, with 15 bases between. Germline V lookup: CDR1 MNHEY, CDR2 SMNVEV (reference sequence). CDR3 amino acids: CASSFSESVGQYF. In DNA, the CDR3 is TGTGCCAGCAGTTTCTCTGAGTCCGTCGGGCAGTACTTC.

At least ten counts were recorded for this clonotype. The rearrangement uses TRBV5-8 and TRBJ1-4, with unresolved D. This CDR3 is built from 17 residues. V was cut by 4 bases and J by 0 bases, with 16 bases left in between. Germline CDR1 and CDR2: SGHTS and YDEGEE. The CDR3 DNA reads TGTGCCAGCAGCCCGTGGGCAGTTTTGACAACTAATGAAAAACTGTTTTTT. Its translation: CASSPWAVLTTNEKLFF. Variable domain in full (rest from reference TRBV5-8 and TRBJ1-4): EAGVTQSPTHLIKTRGQQATLRCSPISGHTSVYWYQQALGLGLQFLLWYDEGEERNRGNFPPRFSGRQFPNYSSELNVNALELEDSALYLCASSPWAVLTTNEKLFFGSGTQLSVL.

This chain uses TRBV11-2 with TRBJ2-3; TRBD2 matches 10 bases. This CDR3 spans 15 amino acids. Losses at the gene ends were 0 bases for V and 8 bases for J; bases not matched to a gene: 5. CDR1 is SGHAT and CDR2 is FQNNGV in the germline V gene. Written as DNA, the CDR3 is TGTGCCAGCAGCTTAGATCCTAGCGGGGGTGTTACGCAGTATTTT. This codes for CASSLDPSGGVTQYF.

This clonotype was observed many times. The CDR3 nucleotides are TGCGCCAGCAGCCCCCCGGCTAGCGGACACAATGAGCAGTTCTTC. Translation: CASSPPASGHNEQFF. V gene TRBV5-1 combines with J gene TRBJ2-1, with 7 bases identical to TRBD2. V was clipped by 4 bases and J by 5 bases; unmatched bases: 9. Germline V gives CDR1 SGHRS, CDR2 YFSETQ. This CDR3 has 15 residues.